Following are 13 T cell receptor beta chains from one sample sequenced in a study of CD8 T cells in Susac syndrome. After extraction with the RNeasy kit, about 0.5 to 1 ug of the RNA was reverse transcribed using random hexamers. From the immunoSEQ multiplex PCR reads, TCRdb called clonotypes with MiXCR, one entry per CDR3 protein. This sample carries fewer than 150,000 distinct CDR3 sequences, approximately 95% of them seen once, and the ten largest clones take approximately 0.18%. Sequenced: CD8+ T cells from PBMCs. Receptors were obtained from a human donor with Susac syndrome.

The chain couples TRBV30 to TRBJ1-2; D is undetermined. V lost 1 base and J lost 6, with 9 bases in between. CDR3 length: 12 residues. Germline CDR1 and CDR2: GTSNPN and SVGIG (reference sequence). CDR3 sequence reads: CAWSGEIDGYTF. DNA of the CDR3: TGTGCCTGGAGTGGGGAGATTGATGGCTACACCTTC.

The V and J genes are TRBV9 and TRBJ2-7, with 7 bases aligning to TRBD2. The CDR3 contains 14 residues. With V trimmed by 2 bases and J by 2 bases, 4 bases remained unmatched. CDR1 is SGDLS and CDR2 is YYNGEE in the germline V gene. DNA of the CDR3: TGTGCCAGCAGCGTTGGGGGGGGAACCTACGAGCAGTACTTC. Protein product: CASSVGGGTYEQYF.

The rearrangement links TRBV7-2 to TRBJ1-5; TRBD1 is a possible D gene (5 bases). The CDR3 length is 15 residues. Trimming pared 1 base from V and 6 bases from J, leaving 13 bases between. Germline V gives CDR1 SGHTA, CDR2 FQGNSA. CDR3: CASSLDFQGGQPQHF. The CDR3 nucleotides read TGTGCCAGCAGCTTAGATTTTCAGGGTGGTCAGCCCCAGCATTTT.

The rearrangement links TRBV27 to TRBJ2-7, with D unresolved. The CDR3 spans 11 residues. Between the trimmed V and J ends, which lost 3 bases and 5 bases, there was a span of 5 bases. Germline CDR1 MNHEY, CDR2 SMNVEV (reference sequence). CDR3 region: CASSFENEQYF. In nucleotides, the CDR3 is TGTGCCAGCAGTTTTGAAAACGAGCAGTACTTC.

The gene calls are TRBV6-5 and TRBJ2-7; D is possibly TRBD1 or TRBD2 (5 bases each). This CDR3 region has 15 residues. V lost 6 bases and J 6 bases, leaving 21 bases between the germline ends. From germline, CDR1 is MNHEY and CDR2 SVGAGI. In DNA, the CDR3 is TGTGCCAGCAGACCAACAATGGCCCCGGGGCTCGAGCAGTACTTC. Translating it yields CASRPTMAPGLEQYF.

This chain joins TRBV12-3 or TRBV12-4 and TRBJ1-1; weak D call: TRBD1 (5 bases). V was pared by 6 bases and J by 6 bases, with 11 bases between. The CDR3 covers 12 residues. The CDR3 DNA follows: TGTGCCAGCAGCCACTGGGGCTCTGAAGCTTTCTTT. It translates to CASSHWGSEAFF.

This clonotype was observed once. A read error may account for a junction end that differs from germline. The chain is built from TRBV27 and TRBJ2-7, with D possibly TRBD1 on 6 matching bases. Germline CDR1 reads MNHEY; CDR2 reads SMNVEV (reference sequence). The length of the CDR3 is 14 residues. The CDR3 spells CASSVSGTGNEQYF. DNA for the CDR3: TGTGCCAGCAGTGTATCCGGTACAGGGAACGAGCAGTACTTC.

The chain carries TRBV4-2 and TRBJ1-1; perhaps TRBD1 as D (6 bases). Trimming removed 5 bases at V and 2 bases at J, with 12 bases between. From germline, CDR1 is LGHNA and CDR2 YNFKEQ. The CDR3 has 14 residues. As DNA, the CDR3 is TGTGCCAGCAGCTCGCTACAGGGTAACACTGAAGCTTTCTTT. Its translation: CASSSLQGNTEAFF.

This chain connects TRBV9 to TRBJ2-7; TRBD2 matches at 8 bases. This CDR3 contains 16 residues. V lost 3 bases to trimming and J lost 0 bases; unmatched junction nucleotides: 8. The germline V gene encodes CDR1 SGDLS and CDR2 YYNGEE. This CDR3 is CASSDSGGDSSYEQYF. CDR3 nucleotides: TGTGCCAGCAGCGACTCGGGAGGGGACTCCTCCTACGAGCAGTACTTC.

DNA for the CDR3: TGTGCCAGCAGCCCGGGACTAAACAATGAGCAGTTCTTC. It is translated as CASSPGLNNEQFF. The genes are TRBV2 and TRBJ2-1, with 7 bases matching TRBD2. Germline CDR1 and CDR2: SNHLY and FYNNEI. V shed 6 bases, J shed 5 bases, and the junction held 4 bases outside the gene matches. The CDR3 totals 13 residues.

The CDR3 is CSVHVAGQGRFEQYF. The CDR3 DNA sequence: TGCAGTGTCCACGTGGCAGGACAGGGCCGCTTCGAGCAGTACTTC. This chain uses TRBV20-1 with TRBJ2-7, with 8 bases lining up with TRBD1. The CDR3 has 15 residues. Germline trimming cut 7 bases from V and 6 bases from J; bases unmatched to any gene: 17. Germline V lookup: CDR1 DFQATT, CDR2 SNEGSKA (reference sequence).

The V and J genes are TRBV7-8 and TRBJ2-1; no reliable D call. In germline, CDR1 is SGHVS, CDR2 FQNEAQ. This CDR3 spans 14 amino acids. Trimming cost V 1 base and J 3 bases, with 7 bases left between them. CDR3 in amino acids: CASSLVLDYNEQFF. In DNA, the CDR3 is TGTGCCAGCAGCTTAGTGCTAGACTACAATGAGCAGTTCTTC.

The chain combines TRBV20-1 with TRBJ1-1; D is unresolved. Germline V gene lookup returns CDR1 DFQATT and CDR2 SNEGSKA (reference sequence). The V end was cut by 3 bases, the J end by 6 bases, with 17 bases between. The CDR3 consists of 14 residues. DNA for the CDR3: TGCAGTGCTAGGCCAAGGCGCAGAATTCCTGAAGCTTTCTTT. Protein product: CSARPRRRIPEAFF.